Below, 15 T cell receptor beta chains from the same sample are listed, as sequenced in a study of blood T cells in healthy people across ages. Primers used in a second PCR of roughly 6 to 11 cycles were a sample-barcoded 5' primer and a J-beta primer mix. TCRdb re-derived calls from the 5' RACE reads in MiXCR, one entry per CDR3 protein. The data contain some 1.8 million distinct CDR3 sequences, roughly two fifths of them singletons. Sample: blood. Every receptor here comes from a human donor in good health.

Concerning this clonotype: This may come from a read error, since a much larger clone is one base off. The chain uses TRBV28 and TRBJ2-1, with 7 bases matching TRBD1. This CDR3 spans 16 amino acids. CDR1 is MDHEN and CDR2 is SYDVKM in the germline V gene. The V and J ends lost 4 bases and 7 bases, in that order; junction bases with no gene match: 13. CDR3 protein: CASSYTETGRENEQFF. CDR3 DNA sequence: TGTGCCAGCAGTTACACCGAGACAGGGAGAGAAAATGAGCAGTTCTTC.

In this sample, this clonotype turned up a few times. The chain combines TRBV5-1 with TRBJ2-3; TRBD2 agrees at 7 bases. CDR1 is SGHRS and CDR2 is YFSETQ in the germline V gene. The CDR3 contains 15 residues. The trim removed 4 bases at V and 4 bases at J, leaving 9 bases unmatched. The CDR3 region has the DNA TGCGCCAGCAGCCCAGAGACTAGCCCCCCAGATACGCAGTATTTT. This codes for CASSPETSPPDTQYF. Drawing the rest from reference TRBV5-1 and TRBJ2-3, the complete variable domain is KAGVTQTPRYLIKTRGQQVTLSCSPISGHRSVSWYQQTPGQGLQFLFEYFSETQRNKGNFPGRFSGRQFSNSRSEMNVSTLELGDSALYLCASSPETSPPDTQYFGPGTRLTVL.

In nucleotides, the CDR3 is TGTGCCAGCAGCTACCGACGGGACAGACAAAGCTCCTACGAGCAGTACTTC. Translating it yields CASSYRRDRQSSYEQYF. The V and J genes are TRBV3-1 and TRBJ2-7; TRBD1 agrees at 7 bases. Germline values: CDR1 LGHDT, CDR2 YNNKEL (reference sequence). This CDR3 spans 17 amino acids. J lost 0 bases, V lost 5 bases, and 13 bases had no gene match.

V usage is TRBV4-3 and J usage is TRBJ1-1, with TRBD1 as a possible D gene (5 bases). The CDR3 covers 13 residues. The germline gives CDR1 LGHNA, CDR2 YSLEER. Trimming left V 5 bases short and J 8 bases short, with 15 bases between. As DNA, the CDR3 is TGCGCCAGCAGCATCCGAGGGGTGGCGGAAGCTTTCTTT. Translating it yields CASSIRGVAEAFF.

The gene calls are TRBV20-1 and TRBJ1-2; 10 nucleotides agree with TRBD1. CDR1 and CDR2 (germline): DFQATT, SNEGSKA (reference sequence). The CDR3 is made up of 14 amino acids. With V trimmed by 6 bases and J by 4 bases, 8 bases remained unmatched. CDR3 protein: CSAMGTGAAYGYTF. CDR3 bases: TGCAGTGCCATGGGGACAGGGGCCGCCTATGGCTACACCTTC.

Many counts were recorded for this clonotype. J is TRBJ1-1 and V is TRBV6-5; D ambiguous. V was trimmed by 0 bases and J by 0 bases, leaving 2 bases between them. The germline V gene has CDR1 MNHEY and CDR2 SVGAGI. The CDR3 extends over 13 amino acids. The CDR3 sequence is CASSYSVNTEAFF. DNA for the CDR3: TGTGCCAGCAGTTACTCGGTGAACACTGAAGCTTTCTTT.

The chain employs TRBV27 and TRBJ2-1; 7 positions agree with TRBD2. After removal of 5 bases from V and 4 bases from J, the junction contained 5 bases not matched to a gene. The germline V gene encodes CDR1 MNHEY and CDR2 SMNVEV (reference sequence). This CDR3 is 14 amino acids long. The CDR3 reads CASSPWGGYNEQFF. The CDR3 DNA reads as TGTGCCAGCAGTCCTTGGGGGGGTTACAATGAGCAGTTCTTC.

Only a few counts were recorded for this clonotype. This chain links TRBV7-9 with TRBJ2-1; D may correspond to TRBD1 or TRBD2 (6 bases each). The CDR3 contains 14 residues. V lost 5 bases and J lost 8, with 16 bases in between. Per the germline V gene, CDR1 is SEHNR and CDR2 is FQNEAQ (reference sequence). The CDR3 region has the DNA TGTGCCAGCAGCAGGGACGGGGGCCTGGATGAGCAGTTCTTC. This gives the protein CASSRDGGLDEQFF.

The genes are TRBV7-8 and TRBJ2-4, with TRBD2 matching 9 bases. The J call may be wrong; the DNA end is better matched by TRBJ2-7. This CDR3 region has 16 residues. Germline CDR1 SGHVS, CDR2 FQNEAQ. CDR3 residues: CASSLERGLALYEQYF. CDR3 coding DNA: TGTGCCAGCAGCCTAGAACGGGGACTAGCTCTGTACGAGCAGTACTTC.

In this sample, this clonotype turned up many times. The chain employs TRBV6-2 or TRBV6-3 and TRBJ2-6; D is unclear. In germline, CDR1 is MNHEY, CDR2 SVGEGT. V was cut by 6 bases and J by 1 base, with 4 bases left in between. The CDR3 covers 13 residues. CDR3 sequence reads: CASRFSGANVLTF. The CDR3 bases are TGTGCCAGCAGATTTTCTGGGGCCAACGTCCTGACTTTC.

The V gene is TRBV4-2, the J gene TRBJ2-7; a possible D gene is TRBD1 (6 bases). Trimming pared 4 bases from V and 6 bases from J, leaving 13 bases between. CDR1 is LGHNA, CDR2 YNFKEQ, per germline. The CDR3 runs 13 residues. The CDR3 loop is CASSPVRDTEQYF. CDR3 DNA sequence: TGTGCCAGCAGCCCTGTCCGGGACACCGAGCAGTACTTC.

This sequence joins TRBV6-5 and TRBJ1-1; unclear D gene. CDR3 size: 13 residues. V lost 8 bases and J lost 3, with 13 bases in between. CDR1 is MNHEY, CDR2 SVGAGI, per germline. The CDR3: CASFVNVYTEAFF. CDR3 DNA: TGTGCCAGCTTTGTGAATGTTTACACTGAAGCTTTCTTT.

The rearrangement joins TRBV20-1 to TRBJ2-1; unclear D gene. Trimming removed 3 bases at V and 2 bases at J, with 14 bases between. The CDR3 length is 15 residues. Germline V gene lookup returns CDR1 DFQATT and CDR2 SNEGSKA (reference sequence). For the CDR3, the DNA is TGCAGTGCTAGTTTACAGAGGTCTACCTACAATGAGCAGTTCTTC. Translation gives CSASLQRSTYNEQFF.

In its sample, this clonotype was seen a few times. CDR3 nucleotide sequence: TGTGCCAGCAAGTTGTCGGTTGGAGGAACAGGGCTTTCCGAGCAGTTCTTC. It codes for CASKLSVGGTGLSEQFF. This rearrangement joins TRBV27 to TRBJ2-1; D perhaps matches TRBD1 (6 bases). V was shortened by 7 bases and J by 10 bases, with 29 bases between the two germline ends. Looked up from germline, CDR1 is MNHEY and CDR2 is SMNVEV (reference sequence). CDR3 length equals 17 residues.

The chain has TRBV12-3 or TRBV12-4 and TRBJ2-5; D perhaps matches TRBD1 (5 bases). The J call may be in error: the DNA end matches TRBJ2-7 better. The CDR3 extends over 14 amino acids. CDR3 in amino acids: CASSLDTGRYEQYF. The CDR3 DNA sequence: TGTGCCAGCAGTTTGGACACCGGTCGTTACGAGCAGTACTTC.